Sequencing of this T cell receptor beta chain was carried out in a study of blood T cell repertoires in COVID-19. Method: immunoSEQ multiplex PCR; TCRdb's copy keeps in-frame clones and lacks some. The sample lists fewer than 500,000 clones, nearly 90% occurring once. Germline values: CDR1 MNHEY, CDR2 SVGEGT. This CDR3 spans 14 amino acids. V was clipped by 5 bases and J by 6 bases; unmatched bases: 5. The rearrangement joins TRBV6-2 or TRBV6-3 to TRBJ1-5; 9 bases agree with TRBD1. The TCR sequence derives from a woman aged 18 to 35 with acute COVID-19. The sample taken for sequencing was PBMCs or T cells enriched from blood (not recorded which). This chain's CDR3 is CASSTQQGAQPQHF. CDR3 bases: TGTGCCAGCAGTACCCAACAGGGGGCTCAGCCCCAGCATTTT.